This TCR beta chain stems from a study of cytomegalovirus exposure and HLA in healthy donors. The germline CDR1 and CDR2 sequences are MDHEN and SYDVKM. Trimming at V came to 3 bases and at J to 1 base, leaving 6 bases not matched to a gene. The CDR3 has 16 amino acids. The PCR employed 60 Vbeta primers together with 13 Jbeta primers. The data were produced by immunoSEQ multiplex PCR, yet TCRdb's version contains in-frame clones alone and is incomplete. The sample shows 130,000 or so clones, and over 1.5% sits with its ten largest clones. The TCR comes from a man between 18 and 29 years old in good health and CMV-seronegative. The sample comprised PBMCs. The chain has TRBV28 and TRBJ2-1; 7 bases align to TRBD1. CDR3 bases: TGTGCCAGCAGTTTGTTATCGGGACAGTCCTACAATGAGCAGTTCTTC. Its translation is CASSLLSGQSYNEQFF.